Shown below are 31 T cell receptor beta chains from a single sample sequenced in a study of shared clonotypes between healthy human individuals. TCRdb's copy holds only in-frame clones and misses some; the assay was immunoSEQ multiplex PCR. The top ten hold approximately 1.2% of the sample, which has about 1.5 million clones, roughly 96% seen once. Input material: naive CD4+ T cells sorted from blood. The subset was: CD45RA+ positively selected. The origin of the receptors is a man between 25 and 39 years old in good health.

The V call is TRBV11-3, the J call TRBJ2-1; 8 positions agree with TRBD2. Germline values: CDR1 SGHNT, CDR2 YENEEA. Unmatched junction bases numbered 14, after V lost 5 bases and J lost 5 bases. This CDR3 has 17 residues. The CDR3 reads CASSPGSAGGLNNEQFF. CDR3 nucleotides: TGTGCCAGCAGCCCGGGGAGCGCGGGAGGACTAAACAATGAGCAGTTCTTC.

This clone has a single count. The V gene is TRBV15, the J gene TRBJ1-2, with 8 bases aligning to TRBD1. The V gene's germline CDR1 is LNHNV and CDR2 YYDKDF (reference sequence). The CDR3 length is 15 residues. Trimming cost V 1 base and J 5 bases; bases outside gene matches: 6. CDR3 nucleotides: TGTGCCACCAGCAGAGTCCCTGGGACAGGATATGGCTACACCTTC. It codes for CATSRVPGTGYGYTF.

This chain connects TRBV28 to TRBJ1-2, with 7 bases that match TRBD1. The CDR3 has 14 amino acids. CDR1 and CDR2 (germline): MDHEN, SYDVKM. V lost 6 bases, J lost 8 bases, and 12 bases stayed unmatched. The CDR3 nucleotides read TGTGCCAGCAGGCCCCCGACAGGGCTAGGAGGCTACACCTTC. This sequence encodes CASRPPTGLGGYTF.

V and J are TRBV6-1 and TRBJ2-1; 12 bases are a match to TRBD2. The CDR3 totals 16 residues. Germline CDR1 reads MNHNS; CDR2 reads SASEGT. V lost 4 bases and J lost 2; bases outside the gene matches: 3. CDR3: CASSVRLAGAYNEQFF. CDR3 sequence (DNA): TGTGCCAGCAGTGTACGACTAGCGGGAGCCTACAATGAGCAGTTCTTC.

About this clone: Other DNA sequences in this sample translate to the same CDR3. The chain has TRBV11-2 and TRBJ2-2; D unclear. Trimming left V 2 bases short and J 7 bases short, with 2 bases between. The germline V gene encodes CDR1 SGHAT and CDR2 FQNNGV. The CDR3 consists of 11 residues. The CDR3 is CASSLLGELFF. Here the CDR3 DNA reads TGTGCCAGCAGCTTACTCGGGGAGCTGTTTTTT. The full variable domain, completed using reference TRBV11-2 and TRBJ2-2, is EAGVAQSPRYKIIEKRQSVAFWCNPISGHATLYWYQQILGQGPKLLIQFQNNGVVDDSQLPKDRFSAERLKGVDSTLKIQPAKLEDSAVYLCASSLLGELFFGEGSRLTVL.

The genes are TRBV30 and TRBJ2-1; 13 bases map to TRBD2. Trimming at V came to 6 bases and at J to 6 bases, leaving 5 bases not matched to a gene. The CDR3 is made up of 14 amino acids. Germline CDR1 and CDR2: GTSNPN and SVGIG (reference sequence). CDR3 sequence (DNA): TGTGCCTGTGGCGGACTAGCGGGAGTCAATGAGCAGTTCTTC. This codes for CACGGLAGVNEQFF.

This sequence joins TRBV19 and TRBJ2-3, with D maybe TRBD1 (6 bases). CDR1 and CDR2 from the germline V gene are LNHDA and SQIVND (reference sequence). The CDR3 totals 15 residues. Trimming pared 2 bases from V and 3 bases from J, leaving 12 bases between. The CDR3 here is CASSIQGSSTDTQYF. CDR3 nucleotide sequence: TGTGCCAGTAGTATACAGGGGAGCTCGACAGATACGCAGTATTTT.

The gene calls are TRBV7-2 and TRBJ2-7, with 7 bases aligning to TRBD1. The CDR3 consists of 14 residues. The junction had 12 bases not matched to a gene; V was cut back by 9 bases and J by 4 bases. The germline V gene has CDR1 SGHTA and CDR2 FQGNSA. CDR3 in amino acids: CASGGQLLFYEQYF. The CDR3 DNA is TGTGCCAGTGGGGGACAGCTGTTATTTTACGAGCAGTACTTC. The whole variable domain, remainder taken from reference TRBV7-2 and TRBJ2-7, is GAGVSQSPSNKVTEKGKDVELRCDPISGHTALYWYRQSLGQGLEFLIYFQGNSAPDKSGLPSDRFSAERTGGSVSTLTIQRTQQEDSAVYLCASGGQLLFYEQYFGPGTRLTVT.

Comment on this clone: Other nucleotide sequences in the sample specify the same CDR3. The chain employs TRBV2 and TRBJ2-2; D is undetermined. The length of the CDR3 is 13 residues. Germline V lookup: CDR1 SNHLY, CDR2 FYNNEI. The V gene lost 1 base and the J gene lost 5 bases, with 5 bases spanning the gap. CDR3 nucleotides: TGTGCCAGCAGTGAAGTGAGAACCGGGGAGCTGTTTTTT. Translation: CASSEVRTGELFF.

This clone was detected only once. This rearrangement joins TRBV6-5 to TRBJ2-7; no definite D call. The CDR3 is made up of 12 amino acids. V was clipped by 6 bases and J by 0 bases, with 6 bases between them. Germline V gene data show CDR1 as MNHEY and CDR2 as SVGAGI. CDR3 DNA: TGTGCCAGCAGCAGGTACTCCTACGAGCAGTACTTC. This translates into CASSRYSYEQYF.

This clone was detected only once. The chain is built from TRBV2 and TRBJ2-7; TRBD2 aligns across 11 bases. The CDR3 sequence is 14 residues long. V shed 4 bases and J 4 bases; nucleotides not matched to a gene: 3. Germline V CDR1 and CDR2: SNHLY, FYNNEI. CDR3 residues: CASSGLAGWYEQYF. The CDR3 region has the DNA TGTGCCAGCAGTGGACTAGCGGGATGGTACGAGCAGTACTTC.

The genes are TRBV25-1 and TRBJ2-7; D is tentatively TRBD1 or TRBD2 (5 bases each). Trimming cost V 1 base and J 0 bases, with 10 bases left between them. Germline assignment: CDR1 MGHDK and CDR2 SYGVNS. The CDR3 is made up of 15 amino acids. The CDR3, as DNA: TGTGCCAGCAGTGAATCTGCAGGGAGCTCCTACGAGCAGTACTTC. Encoded protein: CASSESAGSSYEQYF.

The V call is TRBV5-1, the J call TRBJ2-1; D remains unclear. Germline V CDR1 and CDR2: SGHRS, YFSETQ. The CDR3 covers 14 residues. Trimming cost V 0 bases and J 5 bases, with 9 bases left between them. As DNA, the CDR3 is TGCGCCAGCAGCTTGGTTACGCCCAACAATGAGCAGTTCTTC. This gives the protein CASSLVTPNNEQFF. Drawing the rest from reference TRBV5-1 and TRBJ2-1, the complete variable domain is KAGVTQTPRYLIKTRGQQVTLSCSPISGHRSVSWYQQTPGQGLQFLFEYFSETQRNKGNFPGRFSGRQFSNSRSEMNVSTLELGDSALYLCASSLVTPNNEQFFGPGTRLTVL.

CDR3 DNA sequence: TGTGCCAGCAGCGCTCAGGGGAACTCTGGAAACACCATATATTTT. It codes for CASSAQGNSGNTIYF. The genes are TRBV2 and TRBJ1-3, with a weak D call TRBD1 (6 bases). Deletions cut 6 bases from V and 0 bases from J, with 12 bases between. The CDR3 sequence is 15 residues long. Germline V CDR1 and CDR2: SNHLY, FYNNEI.

This chain joins TRBV13 and TRBJ2-2, with 7 bases matching TRBD1. V shed 8 bases, J shed 6 bases, and the junction held 15 bases outside the gene matches. CDR1 is PRHDT, CDR2 FYEKMQ, per germline (reference sequence). The CDR3 covers 16 residues. Here the CDR3 DNA reads TGTGCCAGCTCTCCTAGGGGGCTTAAAGGCCCCGGGGAGCTGTTTTTT. It codes for CASSPRGLKGPGELFF.

This sequence joins TRBV4-3 and TRBJ2-3, with D possibly called TRBD1 or TRBD2 (5 bases each). Trimming pared 1 base from V and 4 bases from J, leaving 9 bases between. The germline CDR1 and CDR2 sequences are LGHNA and YSLEER. The CDR3 loop spans 14 amino acids. CDR3 sequence: CASSQGDGPDTQYF. The CDR3 DNA is TGCGCCAGCAGCCAAGGGGACGGACCAGATACGCAGTATTTT.

V is TRBV6-5 and J is TRBJ2-6; 9 nucleotides agree with TRBD2. Germline assignment: CDR1 MNHEY and CDR2 SVGAGI. J was trimmed by 0 bases and V by 8 bases; bases with no gene match: 2. The CDR3 has 15 amino acids. As DNA, the CDR3 is TGTGCCAGCGGGACTAGCACCTCTGGGGCCAACGTCCTGACTTTC. Its translation is CASGTSTSGANVLTF.

This chain uses TRBV28 with TRBJ2-2, with D maybe TRBD1 (5 bases). Trimming removed 6 bases at V and 0 bases at J, with 14 bases between. The CDR3 runs 16 residues. Germline assignment: CDR1 MDHEN and CDR2 SYDVKM. In DNA form, the CDR3 reads TGTGCCAGCAGGGGCGGCGACAGTTCGAACACCGGGGAGCTGTTTTTT. Amino acid sequence: CASRGGDSSNTGELFF.

This chain connects TRBV9 to TRBJ1-2, with D perhaps TRBD1 (5 bases). Germline V gives CDR1 SGDLS, CDR2 YYNGEE. V dropped 3 bases and J dropped 4 bases, with 10 bases sitting between them. The CDR3 covers 13 residues. DNA for the CDR3: TGTGCCAGCAGCGGCGCCGGGGGCTATGGCTACACCTTC. It encodes CASSGAGGYGYTF.

This clone has only one observation. This chain uses TRBV5-8 with TRBJ2-1; no reliable D call. This CDR3 has 12 residues. The germline gives CDR1 SGHTS, CDR2 YDEGEE. V shed 4 bases and J shed 9 bases, with 11 bases lying between them. CDR3 region: CASSPLGIEQFF. DNA for the CDR3: TGTGCCAGCAGCCCCCTGGGGATTGAGCAGTTCTTC.

The chain has TRBV10-3 and TRBJ2-1; D is unclear. Germline V gene lookup returns CDR1 ENHRY and CDR2 SYGVKD. CDR3 length: 16 residues. The germline V and J ends were trimmed by 4 bases and 2 bases, with 15 bases remaining between them. CDR3: CAISVGPLRAYNEQFF. CDR3 nucleotide sequence: TGTGCCATCAGTGTCGGGCCCCTCCGTGCCTACAATGAGCAGTTCTTC.

This chain links TRBV5-6 with TRBJ2-3; TRBD2 matches at 11 bases. J gave up 1 base and V 6 bases, and 13 bases lay outside the gene matches. The CDR3 totals 18 residues. Germline assignment: CDR1 SGHDT and CDR2 YYEEEE. CDR3 nucleotide sequence: TGTGCCAGCACCGGACTAGCGGGTCACCCGGGGGGCACAGATACGCAGTATTTT. Translating gives CASTGLAGHPGGTDTQYF.

CDR3 bases: TGTGCCAGTAGTATGTCCCATGGGAGTGGGGGCTACAATGAGCAGTTCTTC. Translated: CASSMSHGSGGYNEQFF. The chain employs TRBV19 and TRBJ2-1, with D perhaps matching TRBD1 or TRBD2 (5 bases each). Germline-derived CDR1 and CDR2 are LNHDA and SQIVND (reference sequence). The CDR3 is 17 residues long. V was trimmed by 3 bases and J by 3 bases, leaving 18 bases between them.

With regard to this clone: At one end, the junction sequence differs from germline, possibly due to a read error. The rearrangement uses TRBV13 and TRBJ2-7, with 10 bases identical to TRBD2. The CDR3 length is 16 residues. Germline CDR1 and CDR2: PRHDT and FYEKMQ (reference sequence). The CDR3 loop reads CASSLGGLAGDNEQYF. DNA of the CDR3: TGTGCCAGCAGCCTAGGAGGGCTAGCGGGAGATAACGAGCAGTACTTC.

The J gene is TRBJ2-5, the V gene TRBV7-3; perhaps TRBD2 as D (6 bases). Deletions cut 7 bases from V and 5 bases from J, with 23 bases between. The CDR3 length is 16 residues. Germline lookup yields CDR1 SGHTA and CDR2 FQGTGA. The DNA for the CDR3 is TGTGCCAGCACCACCGACCCACGGCGGAGGGTGGAGACCCAGTACTTC. Translating gives CASTTDPRRRVETQYF.

This chain connects TRBV4-3 to TRBJ1-5, with no clear D. CDR3 length: 16 residues. CDR1 LGHNA and CDR2 YSLEER come from the germline V gene. V gave up 0 bases and J gave up 9 bases, with 18 bases separating them. CDR3 DNA sequence: TGCGCCAGCAGCCAAGATTTTGGGCTGGATCTGATGCCCCAGCATTTT. This codes for CASSQDFGLDLMPQHF.

The chain is built from TRBV5-4 and TRBJ1-1, with D perhaps TRBD1 (5 bases). V lost 3 bases and J lost 5, with 14 bases in between. CDR1 is SGHNT, CDR2 YYREEE, per germline (reference sequence). CDR3 size: 14 residues. In DNA, the CDR3 is TGTGCCAGCAGCTCGCCTCCGCAGGGTACTGAAGCTTTCTTT. Translating it yields CASSSPPQGTEAFF.

The rearrangement uses TRBV29-1 and TRBJ2-1; perhaps TRBD2 as D (6 bases). V shed 6 bases and J shed 5 bases, with 14 bases lying between them. The CDR3 is made up of 13 amino acids. In germline, CDR1 is SQVTM, CDR2 ANQGSEA. The DNA for the CDR3 is TGCAGCGTAGAACCGGGACTTAACAATGAGCAGTTCTTC. Amino acids: CSVEPGLNNEQFF.

On this clone itself: Additional DNA sequences in this sample encode the identical CDR3. V and J are TRBV4-3 and TRBJ2-1, with a tentative D call TRBD2 (5 bases). The CDR3 runs 14 residues. CDR1 is LGHNA and CDR2 is YSLEER in the germline V gene. V lost 0 bases and J lost 9, with 12 bases in between. CDR3 residues: CASSQDPRGGEQFF. The CDR3 DNA follows: TGCGCCAGCAGCCAAGACCCCCGGGGTGGTGAGCAGTTCTTC.

The V gene is TRBV28, the J gene TRBJ1-3, with D perhaps matching TRBD1 (6 bases). The CDR3 has 16 residues. CDR1 and CDR2 from the germline V gene are MDHEN and SYDVKM. V gave up 4 bases and J gave up 2 bases, with 15 bases separating them. The CDR3 loop is CASSSPVGQAGNTIYF. CDR3 nucleotides: TGTGCCAGCAGTTCACCGGTGGGACAAGCTGGAAACACCATATATTTT.

The chain couples TRBV29-1 to TRBJ2-1, with 10 bases matching TRBD2. The CDR3 covers 14 residues. Germline V lookup: CDR1 SQVTM, CDR2 ANQGSEA. The V segment lost 6 bases and the J segment 8 bases; nucleotides outside the gene matches: 10. The CDR3 DNA reads TGCAGCGTCGCCCGGGGACTAGCGATACATGAGCAGTTCTTC. This sequence encodes CSVARGLAIHEQFF.